Listed below are T cell receptor beta chains from one sample, sequenced in a study of blood T cell repertoires in COVID-19. The method was immunoSEQ multiplex PCR; TCRdb's version includes in-frame clones alone and lacks a portion of them. The sample consists of approximately 85,000 clones, less than 95% of them appearing once. The specimen sequenced was peripheral blood. The receptors here all came from a woman aged 50 to 65 in a cohort sampled during active COVID-19. Each CDR3 is given with its conserved first and last residue. The order of the fields is V gene, clone size, D gene, J gene, CDR3 length, CDR3 DNA, CDR3 protein. A D gene is named only where the DNA matches it firmly. Expanded clones get a size class; other rows say once, few or many, or leave the size out.

V: TRBV5-4
size: -
D: TRBD2
J: TRBJ2-1
length: 18
DNA: TGTGCCAGCAGCTGGGGACTAGCGGGCCCTCTCTCAGATGATGAGCAGTTCTTC
CDR3: CASSWGLAGPLSDDEQFF

V: TRBV7-2
size: -
D: TRBD2
J: TRBJ2-3
length: 16
DNA: TGTGCCAGCAGCCTTCCGGGACTAGCAAAAACAGATACGCAGTATTTT
CDR3: CASSLPGLAKTDTQYF

V: TRBV28
size: -
D: TRBD2
J: TRBJ2-1
length: 15
DNA: TGTGCCAGCAGTTTACCGGGACTAGCAATAAATGAGCAGTTCTTC
CDR3: CASSLPGLAINEQFF

V: TRBV28
size: -
D: TRBD2
J: TRBJ2-1
length: 15
DNA: TGTGCCAGCAGTCCCAGCGGGGGCTCCTACAATGAGCAGTTCTTC
CDR3: CASSPSGGSYNEQFF

V: TRBV28
size: -
D: TRBD1
J: TRBJ2-5
length: 15
DNA: TGTGCCAGCAGTCCGCCAACAGGGGGCCAGGAGACCCAGTACTTC
CDR3: CASSPPTGGQETQYF

V: TRBV3-1/TRBV3-2
size: -
D: -
J: TRBJ2-6
length: 15
DNA: TGTGCCAGCAGCCAAGAGTTCGCTGGGGCCAACGTCCTGACTTTC
CDR3: CASSQEFAGANVLTF

V: TRBV19
size: -
D: TRBD2
J: TRBJ2-3
length: 14
DNA: TGTGCCAGTAGGAGTAGCGGGAGAGAAGATACGCAGTATTTT
CDR3: CASRSSGREDTQYF

V: TRBV5-3
size: -
D: -
J: TRBJ1-1
length: 13
DNA: TGTGCCAGAAGCTTTGGACATAACACTGAAGCTTTCTTT
CDR3: CARSFGHNTEAFF

V: TRBV27
size: -
D: -
J: TRBJ1-5
length: 15
DNA: TGTGCCAGCAGTCCAAGCCGGGTCATCAATCAGCCCCAGCATTTT
CDR3: CASSPSRVINQPQHF

V: TRBV12-3/TRBV12-4
size: -
D: TRBD1
J: TRBJ2-7
length: 13
DNA: TGTGCCAGCAGCCTCGACAGGGCCCACGAGCAGTACTTC
CDR3: CASSLDRAHEQYF

V: TRBV27
size: -
D: TRBD2
J: TRBJ2-7
length: 16
DNA: TGTGCCAGCAGTTTATCGCTCGGCGGGGGTTTCTACGAGCAGTACTTC
CDR3: CASSLSLGGGFYEQYF

V: TRBV28
size: -
D: -
J: TRBJ2-1
length: 13
DNA: TGTGCCAGCAGTTTAAGTGGCCCTAATGAGCAGTTCTTC
CDR3: CASSLSGPNEQFF

V: TRBV11-2
size: -
D: TRBD1
J: TRBJ2-5
length: 15
DNA: TGTGCCAGCAGCTTCGGACAGGGGTGGATGGAGACCCAGTACTTC
CDR3: CASSFGQGWMETQYF

V: TRBV30
size: -
D: -
J: TRBJ2-1
length: 13
DNA: TGTGCCTGGAGTGTACACGAGGAAGGGGGGGTGGTCTTC
CDR3: CAWSVHEEGGVVF

V: TRBV28
size: -
D: TRBD2
J: TRBJ2-1
length: 14
DNA: TGTGCCACCCTGGGACTAGCGGGAGTAAATGAGCAGTTCTTC
CDR3: CATLGLAGVNEQFF

V: TRBV13
size: -
D: -
J: TRBJ2-3
length: 15
DNA: TGTGCCAGCAGCAGCCGGGACTTGAGCACAGATACGCAGTATTTT
CDR3: CASSSRDLSTDTQYF

V: TRBV28
size: -
D: -
J: TRBJ1-2
length: 11
DNA: TGTGCCAGCAGAGCCAACTATGGCTACACCTTC
CDR3: CASRANYGYTF

V: TRBV2
size: once
D: -
J: TRBJ1-1
length: 14
DNA: TGTGCCAGCAGTGAAGGCCCAGGTTTCACTGAAGCTTTCTTT
CDR3: CASSEGPGFTEAFF

V: TRBV7-9
size: few
D: -
J: TRBJ1-6
length: 14
DNA: TGTGCCAGCAGCTTAGAGCCCTATAATTCACCCCTCCACTTT
CDR3: CASSLEPYNSPLHF

V: TRBV7-9
size: -
D: -
J: TRBJ1-6
length: 15
DNA: TGTGCCAGCAGCCCTGGACAGTTTTATAATTCACCCCTCCACTTT
CDR3: CASSPGQFYNSPLHF

V: TRBV19
size: -
D: TRBD1
J: TRBJ2-2
length: 15
DNA: TGTGCCAGTAGTTTGGGACAGGGCCTCACCGGGGAGCTGTTTTTT
CDR3: CASSLGQGLTGELFF

V: TRBV19
size: -
D: -
J: TRBJ1-1
length: 15
DNA: TGTGCCAGTAGTATAAGCGGGGGAGACAGCACTGAAGCTTTCTTT
CDR3: CASSISGGDSTEAFF

V: TRBV10-3
size: -
D: TRBD1
J: TRBJ1-4
length: 16
DNA: TGTGCCATCAGTGACCTGAAACAGGGGGCGCATGAAAAACTGTTTTTT
CDR3: CAISDLKQGAHEKLFF

V: TRBV6-1
size: -
D: -
J: TRBJ1-1
length: 14
DNA: TGTGCCAGCAGTGAAGGGTTGAGGAACACTGAAGCTTTCTTT
CDR3: CASSEGLRNTEAFF

V: TRBV29-1
size: -
D: -
J: TRBJ1-1
length: 12
DNA: TGCGCTTGGGGACAAGATGGAGCCGGAGCTTTCTTT
CDR3: CAWGQDGAGAFF

V: TRBV11-3
size: -
D: TRBD1
J: TRBJ2-2
length: 13
DNA: TGTGCCAGCAGCTCACAGGGGACCGGGGAGCTGTTTTTT
CDR3: CASSSQGTGELFF

V: TRBV7-9
size: once
D: TRBD2
J: TRBJ2-1
length: 15
DNA: TGTGCCAGCAGCTCCGGGACTAGCGACTACAATGAGCAGTTCTTC
CDR3: CASSSGTSDYNEQFF

V: TRBV11-2
size: -
D: -
J: TRBJ2-1
length: 17
DNA: TGTGCCAGCAGCTTGGGGCTGGGGGGTTGGAGTGTCGATGAGCAGTTCTTC
CDR3: CASSLGLGGWSVDEQFF

V: TRBV6-5
size: -
D: -
J: TRBJ2-5
length: 14
DNA: TGTGCCAGCAGACTGGTAGGGGCAGGGGAGACCCAGTACTTC
CDR3: CASRLVGAGETQYF

V: TRBV5-4
size: -
D: -
J: TRBJ2-6
length: 17
DNA: TGTGCCAGCAGCGCCCCGGGGGAAGTCAGTGGGGCCAACGTCCTGACTTTC
CDR3: CASSAPGEVSGANVLTF

V: TRBV30
size: -
D: TRBD1
J: TRBJ1-1
length: 12
DNA: TGTGCCTGGAACAAGGGGGCGGCTGAAGCTTTCTTT
CDR3: CAWNKGAAEAFF

V: TRBV19
size: -
D: -
J: TRBJ1-5
length: 15
DNA: TGTGCCAGTAGTATGATGAGGGAGGGGAATCAGCCCCAGCATTTT
CDR3: CASSMMREGNQPQHF

V: TRBV29-1
size: -
D: TRBD1
J: TRBJ1-1
length: 13
DNA: TGCAGCCTGGACAGGGGGGGGAGGACTGAAGCTTTCTTT
CDR3: CSLDRGGRTEAFF

V: TRBV9
size: -
D: -
J: TRBJ1-3
length: 14
DNA: TGTGCCAGCAGCGCCTCGACCCCCGGGAACACCATATATTTT
CDR3: CASSASTPGNTIYF

V: TRBV28
size: -
D: -
J: TRBJ1-5
length: 15
DNA: TGTGCCAGCAGTGTCCCGGTCTATAGCAATCAGCCCCAGCATTTT
CDR3: CASSVPVYSNQPQHF

V: TRBV25-1
size: -
D: -
J: TRBJ1-2
length: 14
DNA: TGTGCCAGCAGTGAATATCAACAAAGAGGAGGCTACACCTTC
CDR3: CASSEYQQRGGYTF

V: TRBV27
size: -
D: -
J: TRBJ1-5
length: 15
DNA: TGTGCCAGCAGTTTAACACAAGTTAGCAATCAGCCCCAGCATTTT
CDR3: CASSLTQVSNQPQHF

V: TRBV7-3
size: -
D: -
J: TRBJ2-1
length: 13
DNA: TGTGCCAGCAGGACCCCCGCGGGCAGGGAGCAGTTCTTC
CDR3: CASRTPAGREQFF

V: TRBV7-3
size: -
D: -
J: TRBJ1-1
length: 11
DNA: TGTGCCAGCAGCTTAGGGACAGAAGCTTTCTTT
CDR3: CASSLGTEAFF

V: TRBV5-6
size: once
D: TRBD1
J: TRBJ1-2
length: 13
DNA: TGTGCCAGCAGCCGGGACAGGGCGGGTGGCTACACCTTC
CDR3: CASSRDRAGGYTF

V: TRBV11-3
size: -
D: -
J: TRBJ2-3
length: 14
DNA: TGTGCCAGCAGTCTACTTGGTGGCACAGATACGCAGTATTTT
CDR3: CASSLLGGTDTQYF

V: TRBV9
size: -
D: -
J: TRBJ2-1
length: 15
DNA: TGTGCCAGCAGCGTAGCGGGAGCTGGGTTGGATGAGCAGTTCTTC
CDR3: CASSVAGAGLDEQFF

V: TRBV7-8
size: -
D: -
J: TRBJ1-6
length: 16
DNA: TGTGCCAGCAGCTTAGGGACAGTGTCTAGGCCCTCACCCCTCCACTTT
CDR3: CASSLGTVSRPSPLHF

V: TRBV30
size: -
D: -
J: TRBJ1-4
length: 11
DNA: TGTGGGGCAGCTTCTAATGAAAAACTGTTTTTT
CDR3: CGAASNEKLFF

V: TRBV5-1
size: -
D: TRBD2
J: TRBJ2-7
length: 15
DNA: TGCGCCAGCAGCCCCCTAGCGGGGGGTTCCTACGAGCAGTACTTC
CDR3: CASSPLAGGSYEQYF

V: TRBV5-1
size: -
D: TRBD1
J: TRBJ2-7
length: 16
DNA: TGCGCCAGCAGCCATGAAGGGGGCCCCAAAGCCTACGAGCAGTACTTC
CDR3: CASSHEGGPKAYEQYF

V: TRBV9
size: -
D: TRBD2
J: TRBJ2-7
length: 14
DNA: TGTGCCAGCAGCGTATCCCGGGGGGCCTACGAGCAGTACTTC
CDR3: CASSVSRGAYEQYF

V: TRBV2
size: -
D: TRBD1
J: TRBJ2-7
length: 12
DNA: TGTGCCAGCAGGGACAGGGGATACGAGCAGTACTTC
CDR3: CASRDRGYEQYF

V: TRBV5-1
size: -
D: TRBD1
J: TRBJ2-5
length: 18
DNA: TGCGCCAGCAGCTTGGCGGTAGGGACAGGGGGCGGACAAGAGACCCAGTACTTC
CDR3: CASSLAVGTGGGQETQYF

V: TRBV29-1
size: -
D: -
J: TRBJ1-2
length: 14
DNA: TGCAGCGTTGAAAGGGGGATGGGGAACTATGGCTACACCTTC
CDR3: CSVERGMGNYGYTF

V: TRBV3-1/TRBV3-2
size: -
D: TRBD2
J: TRBJ2-1
length: 15
DNA: TGTGCCAGCAGCTCAGTACTGGCGGGAGTAGGTGAGCAGTTCTTC
CDR3: CASSSVLAGVGEQFF

V: TRBV6-6
size: -
D: TRBD1
J: TRBJ2-3
length: 16
DNA: TGTGCCAGCATACCCGGGACAGGGGGAAGCACAGATACGCAGTATTTT
CDR3: CASIPGTGGSTDTQYF

V: TRBV18
size: -
D: -
J: TRBJ2-7
length: 16
DNA: TGTGCCAGCTCACCATTTGGCAGGGGAAACACCTACGAGCAGTACTTC
CDR3: CASSPFGRGNTYEQYF

V: TRBV4-2
size: -
D: TRBD1
J: TRBJ1-2
length: 13
DNA: TGTGCCAGCAGCCAGACCGGACAGGGAGGCTACACCTTC
CDR3: CASSQTGQGGYTF